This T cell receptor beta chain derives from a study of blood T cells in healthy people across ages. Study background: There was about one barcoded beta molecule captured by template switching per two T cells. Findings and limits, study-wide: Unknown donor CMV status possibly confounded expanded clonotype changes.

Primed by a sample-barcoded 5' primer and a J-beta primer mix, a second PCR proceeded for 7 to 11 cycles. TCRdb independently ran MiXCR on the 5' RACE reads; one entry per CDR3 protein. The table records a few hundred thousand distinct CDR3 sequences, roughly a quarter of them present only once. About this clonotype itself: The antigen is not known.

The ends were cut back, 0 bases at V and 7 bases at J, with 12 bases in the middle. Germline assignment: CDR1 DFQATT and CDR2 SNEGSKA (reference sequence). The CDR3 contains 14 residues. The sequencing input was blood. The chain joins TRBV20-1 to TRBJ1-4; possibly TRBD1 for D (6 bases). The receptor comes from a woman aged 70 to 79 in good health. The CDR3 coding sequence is TGCAGTGCTAGAGATGCGGGAGGGGGTGAAAAACTGTTTTTT. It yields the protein CSARDAGGGEKLFF.